A single sample gave rise to the 15 T cell receptor beta chains below, sequenced in a study of human T cells and chemical hapten exposure. The template was total RNA from unfractionated whole blood. MiXCR was run by TCRdb on the 5' RACE reads, yielding one entry per CDR3 protein. The data hold under 100,000 distinct CDR3 sequences, with about 16% observed a single time. The source is a female donor in good health.

This chain uses TRBV2 with TRBJ1-6, with a tentative D call TRBD1 (5 bases). This CDR3 has 14 amino acids. V lost 2 bases to trimming and J lost 7 bases, with 9 bases between them. Germline CDR1 reads SNHLY; CDR2 reads FYNNEI. This chain's CDR3 is CASSEQGKNSPLHF. The CDR3 bases are TGTGCCAGCAGTGAACAGGGAAAGAATTCACCCCTCCACTTT.

Ten or more counts support this clonotype. This chain links TRBV29-1 with TRBJ2-3, with 15 bases matching TRBD2. The germline CDR1 and CDR2 sequences are SQVTM and ANQGSEA. CDR3 length: 17 amino acids. With 7 bases clipped from V and 2 bases from J, the junction kept 10 bases outside the gene matches. CDR3 amino acids: CSAEGLAGGRYTDTQYF. DNA for the CDR3: TGCAGCGCCGAAGGACTAGCGGGAGGGCGGTACACAGATACGCAGTATTTT.

The genes are TRBV3-1 and TRBJ2-1; no clear D gene. V lost 1 base and J 5 bases, leaving 21 bases between the germline ends. CDR3 size: 18 residues. In germline, CDR1 is LGHDT, CDR2 YNNKEL (reference sequence). CDR3 amino acids: CASSQGWWSSQTDNEQFF. CDR3 nucleotide sequence: TGTGCCAGCAGCCAAGGTTGGTGGAGTTCCCAAACCGACAATGAGCAGTTCTTC.

This clonotype turned up a few times. The rearrangement uses TRBV18 and TRBJ1-1; D not certain. This CDR3 is built from 15 residues. V lost 3 bases, J lost 1 base, and 12 bases lay in between. Germline CDR1 KGHSH, CDR2 LQKENI. In nucleotides, the CDR3 is TGTGCCAGCTCACCGAGGACGCCAGGGAACACTGAAGCTTTCTTT. This encodes CASSPRTPGNTEAFF.

This clonotype was seen more than once but under ten times. This chain joins TRBV2 and TRBJ1-2; weak D call: TRBD1 (6 bases). V dropped 10 bases and J dropped 7 bases, with 19 bases sitting between them. This CDR3 is 13 amino acids long. Germline V CDR1 and CDR2: SNHLY, FYNNEI. CDR3 nucleotide sequence: TGTGCCATATTACAGGGATTTAAAGTTGGCTACACCTTC. The encoded protein is CAILQGFKVGYTF.

This clonotype appeared many times. V gene TRBV2 combines with J gene TRBJ2-3; D might be TRBD1 (5 bases). The CDR3 length is 16 residues. The germline CDR1 and CDR2 sequences are SNHLY and FYNNEI. The V and J ends lost 8 bases and 0 bases respectively, with 18 bases between them. CDR3 in DNA: TGTGCCAGCCCTCGGTCGGACACCACTAGCACAGATACGCAGTATTTT. Translated, it gives CASPRSDTTSTDTQYF.

This clonotype appeared a few times. This chain links TRBV11-1 with TRBJ2-7; D not certain. Trimming took 3 bases from V and 1 from J, leaving 10 bases between them. The germline gives CDR1 SGHAT, CDR2 FQDESV (reference sequence). The CDR3 is made up of 14 amino acids. CDR3 bases: TGTGCCAGCAGCTTGTCGTTCGGATCCTACGAGCAGTACTTC. Its protein product is CASSLSFGSYEQYF. Full variable domain (outside the CDR3, taken from reference TRBV11-1 and TRBJ2-7): EAEVAQSPRYKITEKSQAVAFWCDPISGHATLYWYRQILGQGPELLVQFQDESVVDDSQLPKDRFSAERLKGVDSTLKIQPAELGDSAMYLCASSLSFGSYEQYFGPGTRLTVT.

The chain couples TRBV12-3 or TRBV12-4 to TRBJ1-2; tentatively, D is TRBD1 (5 bases). This CDR3 is 15 amino acids long. V lost 6 bases, J lost 3 bases, and 17 bases lay in between. The chain's CDR3 is CASSPIRVNHYGYTF. For the CDR3, the DNA is TGTGCCAGCAGCCCCATCAGGGTTAATCACTATGGCTACACCTTC.

This clonotype showed up just a few times. The J gene is TRBJ2-5, the V gene TRBV20-1, with TRBD1 matching 11 bases. The germline gives CDR1 DFQATT, CDR2 SNEGSKA (reference sequence). The trim removed 3 bases at V and 5 bases at J, leaving 5 bases unmatched. The CDR3 has 14 amino acids. The CDR3: CSARIGTGGETQYF. CDR3 DNA sequence: TGCAGTGCTAGGATCGGGACAGGGGGGGAGACCCAGTACTTC.

In its sample, this clonotype was seen a few times. The V gene is TRBV2, the J gene TRBJ1-1; TRBD1 aligns across 7 bases. The V and J ends lost 6 bases and 4 bases, in that order; junction bases with no gene match: 5. The germline V gene has CDR1 SNHLY and CDR2 FYNNEI. The CDR3 spans 13 residues. CDR3 DNA sequence: TGTGCCAGCAGGACAGGGCTGACCACTGAAGCTTTCTTT. Its translation: CASRTGLTTEAFF.

In its sample, this clonotype was seen many times. V and J are TRBV29-1 and TRBJ2-3; possibly TRBD2 for D (5 bases). The length of the CDR3 is 14 residues. Trimming shortened V by 1 base and J by 4 bases, and 12 bases separated the two germline ends. Germline V gives CDR1 SQVTM, CDR2 ANQGSEA. Here the CDR3 DNA reads TGCAGCGTTGAAGGAGGGAAGGACGCAGATACGCAGTATTTT. This gives the protein CSVEGGKDADTQYF.

The chain uses TRBV11-2 and TRBJ2-6, with TRBD1 matching 7 bases. The CDR3 is 15 amino acids. Germline loops: CDR1 SGHAT, CDR2 FQNNGV. J was trimmed by 9 bases and V by 5 bases; bases with no gene match: 10. CDR3 sequence: CASSHHRGQGNVLTF. CDR3 sequence (DNA): TGTGCCAGCAGCCACCACAGGGGTCAAGGCAACGTCCTGACTTTC.

This chain connects TRBV7-2 to TRBJ2-1; D gene unclear. The CDR3 extends over 12 amino acids. Trimming pared 6 bases from V and 7 bases from J, leaving 10 bases between. CDR1 SGHTA and CDR2 FQGNSA come from the germline V gene. The CDR3 spells CASSRYMNEQFF. The CDR3, as DNA: TGTGCCAGCAGTAGATATATGAATGAGCAGTTCTTC.

There are a few counts of this clonotype. V is TRBV6-5 and J is TRBJ1-6; D gene unclear. This CDR3 region has 16 residues. Per the germline V gene, CDR1 is MNHEY and CDR2 is SVGAGI. The ends were cut back, 3 bases at V and 10 bases at J, with 19 bases in the middle. The CDR3 here is CASSYGPLKGGSPLHF. CDR3 sequence (DNA): TGTGCCAGCAGTTATGGTCCTCTTAAGGGCGGCTCACCCCTCCACTTT.

In its sample, this clonotype was seen many times. The gene calls are TRBV5-4 and TRBJ2-3; tentatively, D is TRBD2 (5 bases). Germline V gene sequence: CDR1 SGHNT, CDR2 YYREEE (reference sequence). The CDR3 contains 16 residues. Trimming pared 4 bases from V and 4 bases from J, leaving 19 bases between. CDR3 sequence (DNA): TGTGCCAGCAGCCAGCCCGGGGTTGAAAGGTCAGATACGCAGTATTTT. This sequence encodes CASSQPGVERSDTQYF.